This TCR beta chain was sequenced in a study of cytomegalovirus exposure and HLA in healthy donors. About the research overall: In a previous analysis, approximately 110 million unique TCR beta sequences were found from 150 million to 200 million T cells. HLA-typed donors were the source of some 80 million unique TCRs, which an early data release held.

As for this clone: Its antigen is not known.

Whole-study results and caveats: For cytomegalovirus status, the classifier reportedly gave diagnoses with high specificity and sensitivity.

PCR used 60 Vbeta primers and 13 Jbeta primers. The assay was immunoSEQ multiplex PCR, and TCRdb's table has in-frame clones only and misses some. The repertoire has 58,000 or so clones, around 75% of them found once; the top ten carry roughly 25%. What was sequenced was PBMCs. The sequence came from a woman aged 40 to 50 in good health and CMV-seropositive.

In nucleotides, the CDR3 is TGTGCCAGCAGCGTCGGACAGACCAGCACAGATACGCAGTATTTT. Translation gives CASSVGQTSTDTQYF. The chain carries TRBV2 and TRBJ2-3; weak D call: TRBD1 (6 bases). The length of the CDR3 is 15 residues. The germline gives CDR1 SNHLY, CDR2 FYNNEI. The ends were cut back, 6 bases at V and 0 bases at J, with 13 bases in the middle.